The rows below give T cell receptor beta chains drawn from one sample of a study of Ad26.COV2.S vaccination and SARS-CoV-2 variants. Profiled with immunoSEQ multiplex PCR; TCRdb holds only in-frame clones, not every one. The sample consists of approximately 420,000 clones, 75% to 90% of them appearing once. The sequencing here drew on peripheral blood, taken in a trial of Ad26.COV2.S vaccine versus placebo. Every receptor here comes from a person aged 18-60 years who received the Ad26.COV2.S COVID-19 vaccine or a placebo. Both conserved end residues are part of each CDR3. A D gene is named only where the DNA matches it firmly. Not every row has a clone size; where given, it reads once, few, many or a size class.

D gene	CDR3 length	V gene	clone size	J gene	CDR3 DNA	CDR3 protein
TRBD1	16	TRBV9	NA	TRBJ1-2	TGTGCCAGCAGCGTATCCACAGGGGGACGGAACTATGGCTACACCTTC	CASSVSTGGRNYGYTF
NA	15	TRBV18	NA	TRBJ1-3	TGTGCCAGCTCACCGGGGACGGATTCTGGAAACACCATATATTTT	CASSPGTDSGNTIYF
TRBD1	15	TRBV9	NA	TRBJ1-1	TGTGCCAGCAGCCCTCGGACAGGGCTAGAAACTGAAGCTTTCTTT	CASSPRTGLETEAFF
NA	17	TRBV7-2	NA	TRBJ2-5	TGTGCCAGCAGCTTTCGACAGTTAGGGAGGAGGATCAACGCCCAGTACTTC	CASSFRQLGRRINAQYF
NA	14	TRBV15	NA	TRBJ1-2	TGTGCCACCAGCAGAGGCGGGGGGAGCTATGGCTACACCTTC	CATSRGGGSYGYTF
NA	12	TRBV15	NA	TRBJ1-2	TGTGCCACCAGCAGGAAGGGGGGCGGCTACACCTTC	CATSRKGGGYTF
NA	16	TRBV11-2	NA	TRBJ1-4	TGTGCCAGCAGAACCGGGAGAGGGCAGGGGAATGAAAAACTGTTTTTT	CASRTGRGQGNEKLFF
NA	13	TRBV3-1/TRBV3-2	NA	TRBJ1-5	TGTGCCAGCAGCCATCCAGGGAATCAGCCCCAGCATTTT	CASSHPGNQPQHF
NA	14	TRBV5-1	NA	TRBJ2-3	TGCGCCAGCAGAGCTCGGACAGTCATAGATACGCAGTATTTT	CASRARTVIDTQYF
NA	16	TRBV3-1/TRBV3-2	NA	TRBJ2-3	TGTGCCAGCAGCCAAGTCTGGGGGGAGAGCACAGATACGCAGTATTTT	CASSQVWGESTDTQYF
NA	13	TRBV5-5	NA	TRBJ1-5	TGTGCCAGCAGCCCACAGAGCAATCAGCCCCAGCATTTT	CASSPQSNQPQHF
NA	13	TRBV27	NA	TRBJ1-1	TGTGCCAGCAGTTTAGGGCAGAACACTGAAGCTTTCTTT	CASSLGQNTEAFF
TRBD1	13	TRBV10-1	once	TRBJ1-1	TGCGCCAGCAGTGTGACAGGGGGCACTGAAGCTTTCTTT	CASSVTGGTEAFF
TRBD2	15	TRBV10-3	NA	TRBJ2-1	TGTGCCATCAGACCAACTAGCGGGGGGCTTAATGAGCAGTTCTTC	CAIRPTSGGLNEQFF
TRBD1	15	TRBV14	NA	TRBJ1-1	TGTGCCAGCAGCCATCCCGGGACAGCGAACACTGAAGCTTTCTTT	CASSHPGTANTEAFF
TRBD2	16	TRBV18	NA	TRBJ2-1	TGTGCCAGCTCGCCCTCTAGCGGGGGTGTCGACAATGAGCAGTTCTTC	CASSPSSGGVDNEQFF
NA	11	TRBV12-3/TRBV12-4	NA	TRBJ1-2	TGTGCCAGCAGTACCTTGGATGGCTACACCTTC	CASSTLDGYTF
NA	13	TRBV7-9	NA	TRBJ1-2	TGTGCCCTCCGTGGGGGAGCTAACTATGGCTACACCTTC	CALRGGANYGYTF
NA	12	TRBV7-6	NA	TRBJ1-1	TGTGCCAGCAGCCCTCCCAAGACGGGCGCTTTCTTT	CASSPPKTGAFF
NA	19	TRBV7-8	once	TRBJ1-2	TGTGCCAGCAGCAGATTGGAGCGAGACACCCTAACCATAAACTATGGCTACACCTTC	CASSRLERDTLTINYGYTF
NA	12	TRBV2	NA	TRBJ1-2	TGTGCCAGCAGTGAGATAGGGGTAGGCTACACCTTC	CASSEIGVGYTF
TRBD1	15	TRBV5-6	once	TRBJ1-3	TGTGCCAGCAGCCCGGGACAGGGAACTGGAAACACCATATATTTT	CASSPGQGTGNTIYF
TRBD1	13	TRBV5-1	NA	TRBJ2-7	TGCGCCAGCAGCTCGCAGGGGGCCTACGAGCAGTACTTC	CASSSQGAYEQYF
NA	15	TRBV25-1	NA	TRBJ1-5	TGTGCCAGCAGTGACGGCGGGGGCTGGAATCAGCCCCAGCATTTT	CASSDGGGWNQPQHF
NA	14	TRBV24-1	NA	TRBJ1-5	TGTGCCACCAGCAACATGGGGGGCAATCAGCCCCAGCATTTT	CATSNMGGNQPQHF